This TCR beta chain is drawn from a study of T cell responses to AZD1222 COVID-19 vaccine. The CDR3 totals 15 residues. V shed 2 bases and J shed 5 bases, with 15 bases lying between them. The germline gives CDR1 LGHNA, CDR2 YSLEER. Produced via immunoSEQ multiplex PCR; TCRdb's table is partial and in-frame only. The table has about 140,000 clones, 89% seen once; the top ten hold about 3%. There are a few counts of this clone. Its target is not known. Study-wide points: The donor cohort was predominantly white British with a female majority, and clonal diversity may have been underestimated.

This chain uses TRBV4-3 with TRBJ2-5; no reliable D call. Source: peripheral blood, taken on day 0 of AZD1222 vaccination. The TCR comes from an adult in good health. This CDR3 is CASSQTVSRRETQYF. The DNA for the CDR3 is TGCGCCAGCAGCCAAACGGTTAGCCGACGTGAGACCCAGTACTTC.